This passage covers 23 T cell receptor beta chains from one sample sequenced in a study of blood T cells in healthy people across ages. A sample-barcoded 5' primer and a J-beta primer mix were used in a second PCR of roughly 7 to 11 cycles. Each CDR3 protein gets one entry after TCRdb re-called the 5' RACE reads with MiXCR. The top ten clones hold less than 8% of a sample with some 1.4 million distinct CDR3 sequences, 40% to 50% of them seen once. Sequencing was performed on blood. The source is a woman under 30 in good health.

This rearrangement joins TRBV24-1 to TRBJ2-1, with TRBD2 matching over 8 bases. Germline values: CDR1 KGHDR, CDR2 SFDVKD. CDR3 length equals 14 residues. Trimming cost V 5 bases and J 6 bases; bases outside gene matches: 5. The CDR3 here is CATSGGGTPNEQFF. In DNA, the CDR3 is TGTGCCACCAGTGGCGGGGGGACACCCAATGAGCAGTTCTTC.

In its sample, this clonotype was seen a few times. The chain uses TRBV18 and TRBJ2-5; 7 bases line up with TRBD1. V gave up 5 bases and J gave up 0 bases; unmatched junction bases: 3. CDR1 and CDR2 from the germline V gene are KGHSH and LQKENI. The CDR3 is made up of 14 amino acids. CDR3 region: CASSAQGNQETQYF. The CDR3 DNA is TGTGCCAGCTCAGCACAGGGGAACCAAGAGACCCAGTACTTC.

This clonotype occurred a few times. The chain carries TRBV2 and TRBJ2-1; possible D gene TRBD1, 5 bases. Germline V lookup: CDR1 SNHLY, CDR2 FYNNEI. V shed 0 bases and J shed 6 bases, with 9 bases lying between them. The CDR3 length is 14 residues. The CDR3 loop is CASSEALRVNEQFF. The CDR3 DNA follows: TGTGCCAGCAGTGAAGCGCTCAGGGTCAATGAGCAGTTCTTC. Combining the CDR3 with reference TRBV2 and TRBJ2-1 gives the whole variable domain EPEVTQTPSHQVTQMGQEVILRCVPISNHLYFYWYRQILGQKVEFLVSFYNNEISEKSEIFDDQFSVERPDGSNFTLKIRSTKLEDSAMYFCASSEALRVNEQFFGPGTRLTVL.

This clonotype was picked up a small number of times. The genes are TRBV7-2 and TRBJ2-1, with a weak D call TRBD1 (5 bases). The CDR3 is 15 amino acids. Trimming took 3 bases from V and 3 from J, leaving 12 bases between them. The V gene's germline CDR1 is SGHTA and CDR2 FQGNSA. CDR3 in amino acids: CASSLDPRDYNEQFF. The CDR3 bases are TGTGCCAGCAGCTTGGACCCCAGGGACTACAATGAGCAGTTCTTC.

The CDR3 region is CSARESSRGTGYTF. As DNA, the CDR3 is TGCAGTGCTAGAGAGTCGTCGCGGGGGACTGGCTACACCTTC. The chain carries TRBV20-1 and TRBJ1-2; TRBD1 is a possible D gene (5 bases). V was cut by 0 bases and J by 7 bases, with 15 bases left in between. The CDR3 totals 14 residues. Per germline, CDR1 DFQATT and CDR2 SNEGSKA (reference sequence).

This chain connects TRBV28 to TRBJ2-5; D may correspond to TRBD1 or TRBD2 (6 bases each). V lost 1 base and J 1 base, leaving 13 bases between the germline ends. Germline V CDR1 and CDR2: MDHEN, SYDVKM. The CDR3 is 16 amino acids. The CDR3 loop reads CASSLSGRGLQETQYF. The CDR3 nucleotides are TGTGCCAGCAGTTTATCGGGACGGGGGCTCCAAGAGACCCAGTACTTC.

This chain uses TRBV29-1 with TRBJ2-2; 9 bases are a match to TRBD1. V lost 7 bases, J lost 9 bases, and 9 bases stayed unmatched. This CDR3 contains 13 residues. Germline lookup yields CDR1 SQVTM and CDR2 ANQGSEA. As DNA, the CDR3 is TGCAGCGGGAGGGGACAGGGTACAAGGGAGCTGTTTTTT. Amino acid sequence: CSGRGQGTRELFF.

This sequence joins TRBV20-1 and TRBJ2-1; D is possibly TRBD1 (5 bases). With 0 bases removed from V and 8 bases from J, the gap between germline ends came to 20 bases. CDR3 length: 16 amino acids. Germline assignment: CDR1 DFQATT and CDR2 SNEGSKA (reference sequence). The CDR3 nucleotides read TGCAGTGCTAGAGATCTTAAAGGGGCAGGGATAGATGAGCAGTTCTTC. Residues: CSARDLKGAGIDEQFF.

The chain joins TRBV5-1 to TRBJ2-3; 9 bases agree with TRBD1. The CDR3 totals 15 residues. V lost 5 bases, J lost 0 bases, and 4 bases stayed unmatched. Germline loops: CDR1 SGHRS, CDR2 YFSETQ. The CDR3 loop is CASREGTGSTDTQYF. CDR3 bases: TGCGCCAGCAGAGAGGGGACAGGGAGCACAGATACGCAGTATTTT.

The V call is TRBV12-3 or TRBV12-4, the J call TRBJ2-4; D gene unclear. The J call may be in error: the DNA end matches TRBJ2-7 better. This CDR3 is built from 16 residues. CDR3 in DNA: TGTGCCAGCAGTCCGCCCTTAAGGATCGCCCCGGGCGAGCAGTACTTC. This encodes CASSPPLRIAPGEQYF.

This clonotype was counted only a few times. The V call is TRBV29-1, the J call TRBJ2-2; D may be TRBD2 (6 bases). The V gene lost 8 bases and the J gene lost 3 bases, with 19 bases spanning the gap. Germline values: CDR1 SQVTM, CDR2 ANQGSEA. The CDR3 contains 15 residues. CDR3 amino acids: CSTSSAQTDTGELFF. The CDR3 DNA sequence: TGCAGCACTTCTAGCGCCCAGACGGACACCGGGGAGCTGTTTTTT.

This clonotype was observed a handful of times. J is TRBJ2-1 and V is TRBV6-6, with D perhaps matching TRBD2 (5 bases). This CDR3 has 11 residues. Germline loops: CDR1 MNHNY, CDR2 SVGAGI (reference sequence). Trimming shortened V by 8 bases and J by 9 bases, and 11 bases separated the two germline ends. The CDR3 here is CASGVSGEQFF. The CDR3 coding sequence is TGTGCCAGCGGGGTAAGCGGTGAGCAGTTCTTC.

This chain uses TRBV11-2 with TRBJ2-1, with D perhaps assigned TRBD1 or TRBD2 (5 bases each). Germline CDR1 is SGHAT and CDR2 is FQNNGV. CDR3 length equals 14 residues. V shed 1 base and J shed 8 bases, with 12 bases lying between them. The CDR3 nucleotides are TGTGCCAGCAGCTTAGGGGGGATAGCCGATGAGCAGTTCTTC. Its translation: CASSLGGIADEQFF. Using reference TRBV11-2 and TRBJ2-1 for the parts outside the CDR3, the full variable domain is EAGVAQSPRYKIIEKRQSVAFWCNPISGHATLYWYQQILGQGPKLLIQFQNNGVVDDSQLPKDRFSAERLKGVDSTLKIQPAKLEDSAVYLCASSLGGIADEQFFGPGTRLTVL.

The chain carries TRBV6-6 and TRBJ1-5; D gene ambiguous. V lost 2 bases and J 7 bases, leaving 15 bases between the germline ends. CDR3 size: 15 residues. Germline V gives CDR1 MNHNY, CDR2 SVGAGI (reference sequence). The CDR3 bases are TGTGCCAGCAGTTACGTGCGGGGATCGGAACAGCCCCAGCATTTT. As protein: CASSYVRGSEQPQHF.

This clonotype was detected a few times. This chain connects TRBV4-1 to TRBJ2-1; TRBD2 matches at 12 bases. The CDR3 is made up of 16 amino acids. Germline V lookup: CDR1 MGHRA, CDR2 YSYEKL. J gave up 8 bases and V 0 bases, and 5 bases lay outside the gene matches. The CDR3 spells CASSQDLASGGDEQFF. The CDR3 coding sequence is TGCGCCAGCAGCCAAGATTTGGCTAGCGGGGGGGATGAGCAGTTCTTC.

The V and J genes are TRBV5-1 and TRBJ1-5, with D possibly matching TRBD1 (5 bases). The germline gives CDR1 SGHRS, CDR2 YFSETQ. The CDR3 runs 14 residues. V gave up 2 bases and J gave up 2 bases, with 8 bases separating them. In DNA, the CDR3 is TGCGCCAGCAGCTTAGGGGAGCGCAATCAGCCCCAGCATTTT. The encoded protein is CASSLGERNQPQHF.

This sequence joins TRBV6-2 or TRBV6-3 and TRBJ2-4; no clear D gene. V lost 4 bases and J 13 bases, leaving 23 bases between the germline ends. CDR1 and CDR2 (germline): MNHEY, SVGEGT. The CDR3 is made up of 15 amino acids. The chain's CDR3 is CASSSLGSSYNEQYF. In DNA form, the CDR3 reads TGTGCCAGCAGTTCGCTGGGTAGCTCCTACAATGAGCAGTACTTC.

This clonotype was seen a single time. V is TRBV10-3 and J is TRBJ1-2; D is perhaps TRBD1 (5 bases). The CDR3 length is 16 residues. V lost 0 bases to trimming and J lost 5 bases, with 16 bases between them. CDR1 is ENHRY, CDR2 SYGVKD, per germline. The CDR3 nucleotides are TGTGCCATCAGTGAGTCGCTCGTTGGGGGTGGATATGGCTACACCTTC. This translates into CAISESLVGGGYGYTF.

The chain joins TRBV25-1 to TRBJ1-4, with TRBD1 matching 8 bases. The CDR3 is made up of 14 amino acids. J gave up 2 bases and V 7 bases, and 3 bases lay outside the gene matches. From germline, CDR1 is MGHDK and CDR2 SYGVNS. The CDR3 is CASKDRATNEKLFF. CDR3 nucleotide sequence: TGTGCCAGCAAGGACAGGGCGACTAATGAAAAACTGTTTTTT.

A single count supports this clonotype. One end of the junction varies from germline; a read error may be responsible. The chain recombines TRBV5-1 with TRBJ1-2; D is perhaps TRBD1 (5 bases). The CDR3 consists of 13 residues. From germline, CDR1 is SGHRS and CDR2 YFSETQ. The CDR3 protein is CVSRANGGYGYTF. DNA for the CDR3: TGCGTCAGCAGGGCTAACGGGGGCTATGGCTACACCTTC. Variable domain in full (rest from reference TRBV5-1 and TRBJ1-2): KAGVTQTPRYLIKTRGQQVTLSCSPISGHRSVSWYQQTPGQGLQFLFEYFSETQRNKGNFPGRFSGRQFSNSRSEMNVSTLELGDSALYLCVSRANGGYGYTFGSGTRLTVV.

Ten or more counts support this clonotype. This sequence joins TRBV7-2 and TRBJ2-7; possible D gene TRBD2, 6 bases. Germline V gene sequence: CDR1 SGHTA, CDR2 FQGNSA. The CDR3 runs to 14 residues. V gave up 5 bases and J gave up 4 bases, with 15 bases separating them. The DNA for the CDR3 is TGTGCCAGCAGCCCACCTCCGGGGGTATACGAGCAGTACTTC. Its translation: CASSPPPGVYEQYF.

The CDR3 region has the DNA TGTGCCAGCAGCTTGGTCAGGGGGCCCTACAATGAGCAGTTCTTC. Protein product: CASSLVRGPYNEQFF. The chain has TRBV5-6 and TRBJ2-1; TRBD1 matches 8 bases. CDR3 length: 15 amino acids. Trimming removed 0 bases from V and 2 bases from J; junction bases left unmatched: 1. Germline V gene data show CDR1 as SGHDT and CDR2 as YYEEEE.

The J gene is TRBJ2-7, the V gene TRBV14, with a possible D match to TRBD2 (5 bases). This CDR3 is built from 15 residues. The V and J ends lost 6 bases and 0 bases respectively, with 15 bases between them. Germline V gene data show CDR1 as SGHDN and CDR2 as FVKESK. The CDR3 nucleotides are TGTGCCAGCAGTCCGAATGTGGGGAGCTCCTACGAGCAGTACTTC. Translation gives CASSPNVGSSYEQYF.